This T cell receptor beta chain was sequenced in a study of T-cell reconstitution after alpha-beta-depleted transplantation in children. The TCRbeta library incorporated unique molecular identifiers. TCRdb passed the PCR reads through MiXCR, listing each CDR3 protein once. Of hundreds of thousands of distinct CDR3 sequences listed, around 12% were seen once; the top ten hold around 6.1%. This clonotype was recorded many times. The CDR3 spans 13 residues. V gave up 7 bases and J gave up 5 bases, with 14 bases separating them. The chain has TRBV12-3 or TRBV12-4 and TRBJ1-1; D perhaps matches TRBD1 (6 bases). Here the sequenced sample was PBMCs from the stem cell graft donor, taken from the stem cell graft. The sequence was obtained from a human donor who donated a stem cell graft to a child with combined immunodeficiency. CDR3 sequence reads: CASNRGGETEAFF. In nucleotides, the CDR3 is TGTGCCAGCAATCGAGGGGGTGAAACTGAAGCTTTCTTT.